This record looks at one T cell receptor (beta chain) sequence and its context. This clone was observed a few times. It has no known antigen specificity. No qualities accompany the bases; no much larger clone lies one base away. Spanning cysteine to phenylalanine, the CDR3 consists of 14 amino acids. Kept here is only the CDR3 DNA, which spans 42 bases and is read in frame from base 1. Here V drops 10 bases and J drops 7 bases, and the junction holds 8 bases not matched to any gene. For CDR1 and CDR2, the germline V gene lists MDHEN and SYDVKM. These data originate in a study of T cell changes during pregnancy in multiple sclerosis (dated by TCRdb to the late 2010s). With respect to the entire study: Changes in the T cell repertoire over the course of pregnancy were examined in this study in women with multiple sclerosis.

The library was obtained by the immunoSEQ multiplex PCR assay. Here the immuneACCESS table is served through TCRdb, limited to in-frame sequences with V and J called. Missing clones are a known gap in these copies; in checked studies unresolved V genes cover under half, and the rest lacks a known reason. In this sample the table shows around 100,000 clones, around 94% of which occur a single time. Around 0.92% of the sample comes from the top ten. In this chain, TRBV28 is recombined with TRBJ2-7; a stretch of 15 junction bases matches TRBD2. The TCR sequence derives from a female donor with multiple sclerosis, enrolled in a pregnancy study. Sequences were derived from peripheral blood, sampled after pregnancy. The nucleotide sequence reads TGTGCCACTGGGACTAGCGGGGGGCTGACTGAGCAGTACTTC. This translates into CATGTSGGLTEQYF.